This entry describes one T cell receptor (beta chain). Its matching antigen is unknown. With a J-beta primer mix and a sample-barcoded 5' primer, a second PCR ran about 6 to 11 cycles. Using its own MiXCR run on the 5' RACE reads, TCRdb lists one record per CDR3 protein. Among some 1.7 million distinct CDR3 sequences listed, over 25% were seen once. About 9.6 milliliters of peripheral blood were drawn from each donor into EDTA-treated tubes. The CDR3 has 15 amino acids. V lost 5 bases to trimming and J lost 2 bases, with 12 bases between them. Germline CDR1 is KGHDR and CDR2 is SFDVKD. The data were taken from a study of blood T cells in healthy people across ages. Study-wide results and limits: Getting older went along with TCR beta diversity per million T cells dropping roughly linearly.

This TCR was sampled from a woman aged 25-40 years in good health. Sequenced sample: blood. The chain has TRBV24-1 and TRBJ1-5, with D uncertain. CDR3: CATSANSVGNQPQHF. The CDR3 bases are TGTGCCACCAGTGCGAACAGTGTAGGCAATCAGCCCCAGCATTTT.